The 12 T cell receptor beta chains below come from one sample, sequenced in a study of blood T cell repertoires in COVID-19. Clones were read by immunoSEQ multiplex PCR, and TCRdb kept only the in-frame ones, dropping some. There are over 100,000 clones in the sample; more than 80% occur only once, and roughly 29% lies in the top ten. Sample: peripheral blood. Every receptor here comes from a man between 60 and 75 years old with acute or convalescent COVID-19.

This clone turned up a few times. The chain combines TRBV20-1 with TRBJ2-3; TRBD2 agrees at 10 bases. This CDR3 contains 16 residues. Per the germline V gene, CDR1 is DFQATT and CDR2 is SNEGSKA (reference sequence). The ends lost 3 bases at V and 6 bases at J; junction bases unmatched: 12. The CDR3 DNA reads as TGCAGTGCTAGTCCCGTTACTAGCGGGACTGCCGATACGCAGTATTTT. This sequence encodes CSASPVTSGTADTQYF.

This chain uses TRBV27 with TRBJ2-7, with 11 bases that match TRBD2. The CDR3 extends over 15 amino acids. Trimming removed 5 bases from V and 3 bases from J; junction bases left unmatched: 6. CDR1 is MNHEY and CDR2 is SMNVEV in the germline V gene (reference sequence). DNA for the CDR3: TGTGCCAGCAGTCCCCGACTAGCGGGAAACTACGAGCAGTACTTC. It specifies CASSPRLAGNYEQYF.

The sample holds one count of this clone. This rearrangement joins TRBV27 to TRBJ2-3, with D unclear. The CDR3 extends over 15 amino acids. Germline CDR1 reads MNHEY; CDR2 reads SMNVEV (reference sequence). Trimming cost V 4 bases and J 5 bases, with 16 bases left between them. The CDR3 protein is CASSSRPAPGDTQYF. The CDR3 nucleotides read TGTGCCAGCAGTTCCCGACCCGCTCCGGGAGATACGCAGTATTTT.

This clone was seen more than once but under ten times. The rearrangement joins TRBV29-1 to TRBJ1-1; D gene ambiguous. CDR3 length equals 12 residues. Deletions cut 1 base from V and 6 bases from J, with 9 bases between. Germline CDR1 is SQVTM and CDR2 is ANQGSEA. The CDR3 DNA reads TGCAGCGTTGAAGGAAACACCCCTGAAGCTTTCTTT. It codes for CSVEGNTPEAFF.

The genes are TRBV24-1 and TRBJ2-7, with 7 bases matching TRBD2. The germline CDR1 and CDR2 sequences are KGHDR and SFDVKD. CDR3 size: 14 residues. The V segment lost 3 bases and the J segment 3 bases; nucleotides outside the gene matches: 4. The CDR3 region has the DNA TGTGCCACCAGTGATACGGGACTATACTACGAGCAGTACTTC. Amino acid sequence: CATSDTGLYYEQYF.

This clone was counted only a few times. This chain links TRBV12-5 with TRBJ2-2, with D possibly being TRBD2 (5 bases). V lost 5 bases and J 6 bases, leaving 7 bases between the germline ends. The CDR3 length is 12 residues. Germline V gene data show CDR1 as LGHNT and CDR2 as FRNRAP. The CDR3 region is CASGEGPGELFF. The CDR3 DNA reads as TGTGCTAGTGGTGAGGGCCCCGGGGAGCTGTTTTTT.

The chain carries TRBV18 and TRBJ1-1; the match to TRBD1 covers 8 bases. Per the germline V gene, CDR1 is KGHSH and CDR2 is LQKENI. V was clipped by 3 bases and J by 6 bases; unmatched bases: 12. The CDR3 has 16 amino acids. The CDR3 DNA reads TGTGCCAGCTCACCCCAAGGGGCAGGGGGCATAGCTGAAGCTTTCTTT. Amino acids: CASSPQGAGGIAEAFF.

The chain has TRBV19 and TRBJ2-3, with TRBD2 identical over 8 bases. With V trimmed by 6 bases and J by 5 bases, 7 bases remained unmatched. This CDR3 spans 14 amino acids. Per germline, CDR1 LNHDA and CDR2 SQIVND (reference sequence). The CDR3 DNA reads TGTGCCAGTAGGGAAAGCGGGAGCGAAGATACGCAGTATTTT. Amino acids: CASRESGSEDTQYF.

This chain uses TRBV3-1 (or the pseudogene TRBV3-2) with TRBJ2-7; 7 bases map to TRBD2. Germline values: CDR1 LGHDT, CDR2 YNNKEL (reference sequence). The CDR3 length is 12 residues. Germline trimming cut 1 base from V and 9 bases from J; bases unmatched to any gene: 3. CDR3 sequence (DNA): TGTGCCAGCAGCCAAGCCAGACTAGCGCAGTACTTC. This translates into CASSQARLAQYF.

This chain joins TRBV10-2 and TRBJ2-1; TRBD2 matches 7 bases. The CDR3 sequence is 15 residues long. Germline CDR1 WSHSY, CDR2 SAAADI. With V trimmed by 4 bases and J by 6 bases, 9 bases remained unmatched. CDR3 bases: TGCGCCAGCAGTGGTTCCAGCGGGACGGTCAATGAGCAGTTCTTC. Translation: CASSGSSGTVNEQFF.

This clone was detected once. V usage is TRBV11-3 and J usage is TRBJ2-3; D is uncertain. Trimming left V 0 bases short and J 3 bases short, with 7 bases between. The CDR3 loop spans 14 amino acids. Looked up from germline, CDR1 is SGHNT and CDR2 is YENEEA. CDR3 nucleotide sequence: TGTGCCAGCAGCTTAGATCCCAGAACAGATACGCAGTATTTT. Amino acids: CASSLDPRTDTQYF.

The V and J genes are TRBV28 and TRBJ2-6; weak D call: TRBD1 (6 bases). The CDR3 extends over 17 amino acids. V lost 5 bases and J 1 base, leaving 15 bases between the germline ends. Germline-derived CDR1 and CDR2 are MDHEN and SYDVKM. The CDR3 DNA reads as TGTGCCAGCAGTCTACAGGGTTTGAAGTCTGGGGCCAACGTCCTGACTTTC. Translated: CASSLQGLKSGANVLTF.